This T cell receptor beta chain was sequenced during a study of CD8+ T cells in alopecia areata. Reverse transcription of extracted RNA yielded cDNA, which provided the sequencing template. Sequenced by immunoSEQ multiplex PCR; TCRdb stores in-frame clones only, minus some. This sample carries 270,000 or so clones, roughly 60% of them seen once, and the ten largest clones take about 1.8%. With V trimmed by 5 bases and J by 10 bases, 5 bases remained unmatched. Germline V CDR1 and CDR2: SGHTA, FQGNSA. The CDR3 runs 14 residues. Treatment reported: oral pan-JAK inhibitor, 5-10 mg twice daily. Both peripheral blood and punch biopsies of lesional scalp skin were obtained from patients who had alopecia areata.

The receptor was derived from a human donor with alopecia areata. The starting material was CD4+ T cells sorted from blood, obtained at week 24, from a patient treated with tofacitinib. The J gene is TRBJ1-6, the V gene TRBV7-2; 10 nucleotides align to TRBD1. CDR3 in amino acids: CASSPDRGLSPLHF. CDR3 DNA sequence: TGTGCCAGCAGCCCCGACAGGGGGCTGTCACCCCTCCACTTT.